The source of this T cell receptor beta chain is a study of T cells in women clearing cervical HPV infection. This table comes from immunoSEQ multiplex PCR, and its TCRdb copy is limited to in-frame clones, with some not included. The listing contains under 45,000 clones. Study conclusions and caveats: CIN3+ cases had significantly higher TCR richness than controls; evenness did not differ. Cases and controls were distinguished at AUC 0.83 by richness and V genes. TRBV6-7 abundance was lower in cases than controls (around 0.1% versus 0.15%).

Dot-blot hybridization genotyped cervical HPV amplified with MY09/MY11 PCR. The CDR3 contains 14 residues. Trimming cost V 6 bases and J 2 bases; bases outside gene matches: 7. The V gene's germline CDR1 is SNHLY and CDR2 FYNNEI. On this clone: Antigen: not known. The read gets to within 3 residues of the CDR3 end, and the germline J gene fills in the rest.

This receptor was identified in a woman aged 18-69 years with a cervical HPV16 infection that either progressed to CIN3+ or cleared (not recorded which). The rearrangement links TRBV2 to TRBJ2-7; 7 positions match TRBD1. The sequenced sample consisted of blood buffy coat. CDR3 region: CASSFDRETYEQYF. The DNA read from the CDR3 is TGTGCCAGCAGCTTCGACAGGGAAACCTACGAG.